The clone carrying this TCR beta chain was found a few times. Its antigen remains unknown. RNA transcripts provided the source from which TCR beta CDR3 regions were amplified. An initial round of RT-PCR targeting the TCR CDR3 relied on the HTBI primer set. A single record per CDR3 protein comes from TCRdb applying MiXCR to the multiplex PCR reads. Counted here are roughly 560,000 distinct CDR3 sequences, roughly 15% occurring once; the ten biggest clones make up about 4.5%. This specimen belongs to a study of T cells in Graves' hyperthyroidism and ophthalmopathy. The study's findings and limits: The blood repertoire included most of the expanded thyroid clonotypes above 0.001.

Trimming took off 2 bases at V and 5 bases at J, with 7 bases between the two ends. Per the germline V gene, CDR1 is SGHKS and CDR2 is YYEKEE (reference sequence). The CDR3 consists of 12 residues. The J gene is TRBJ1-1, the V gene TRBV5-5, with unresolved D. The sequenced sample consisted of blood. This sequence originates from a middle-aged woman with Graves' ophthalmopathy. Written as DNA, the CDR3 is TGTGCCAGCAGCTTTATGAGAACTGAAGCTTTCTTT. This translates into CASSFMRTEAFF. Complete variable domain (other parts from reference TRBV5-5 and TRBJ1-1): DAGVTQSPTHLIKTRGQQVTLRCSPISGHKSVSWYQQVLGQGPQFIFQYYEKEERGRGNFPDRFSARQFPNYSSELNVNALLLGDSALYLCASSFMRTEAFFGQGTRLTVV.